This T cell receptor beta chain emerged from a study of vaccination effects on CD4 cells after COVID-19. Study-level information: Two doses of either BNT162b2 or mRNA-1273 were given to each participant.

The repertoire was sequenced with immunoSEQ multiplex PCR; TCRdb's copy has only in-frame clones and lacks some. The sample has roughly 57,000 clones; around 76% are singletons. Concerning this clone itself: Its antigen is unidentified.

The CDR3 has 21 residues. Before sequencing, viral peptide pools were used by the ViraFEST assay to expand antigen-specific CD4+ T cells. The culture ran for roughly ten days before CD4+ T cells were isolated. Between March and December 2020, the person had a SARS-CoV-2 infection that PCR confirmed. Serving as the negative control culture was a pool of HIV-1 Nef peptides. The sequence was collected from a human donor who had a prior SARS-CoV-2 infection. Sequencing was performed on CD4+ T cells from PBMCs cultured with HIV peptides, taken before COVID-19 vaccination. Described subset: HIV-1 Nef peptide pool negative control/reference culture. The V gene is TRBV21-1, the J gene TRBJ2-3. TRBV21-1 is designated a pseudogene. In DNA form, the CDR3 reads TGTGCCAGCAGCCGGAAAGGGTCGAATTGGGGGTATTCCACTAGCACAGATACGCAGTATTTT. It encodes CASSRKGSNWGYSTSTDTQYF.